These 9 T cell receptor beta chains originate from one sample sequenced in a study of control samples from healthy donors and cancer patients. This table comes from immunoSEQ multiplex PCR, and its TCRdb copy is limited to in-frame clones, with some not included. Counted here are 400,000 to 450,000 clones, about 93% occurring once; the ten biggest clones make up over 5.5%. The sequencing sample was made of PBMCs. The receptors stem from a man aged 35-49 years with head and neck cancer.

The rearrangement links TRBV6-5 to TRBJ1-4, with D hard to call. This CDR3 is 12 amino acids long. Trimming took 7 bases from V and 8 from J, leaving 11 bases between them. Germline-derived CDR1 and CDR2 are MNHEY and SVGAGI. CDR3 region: CASNLDYEKLFF. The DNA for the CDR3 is TGTGCCAGCAACCTGGATTACGAAAAACTGTTTTTT.

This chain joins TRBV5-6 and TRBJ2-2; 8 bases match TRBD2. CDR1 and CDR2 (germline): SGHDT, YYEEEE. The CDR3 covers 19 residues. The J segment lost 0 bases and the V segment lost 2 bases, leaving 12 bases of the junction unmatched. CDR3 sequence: CASSLSTGGAPANTGELFF. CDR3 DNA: TGTGCCAGCAGCTTATCGACGGGAGGGGCCCCCGCGAACACCGGGGAGCTGTTTTTT.

The CDR3 DNA sequence: TGTGCCAGCAGCTCGGGACTAGCGGGAGCAGATACGCAGTATTTT. It is translated as CASSSGLAGADTQYF. J is TRBJ2-3 and V is TRBV7-2, with 14 bases that match TRBD2. This CDR3 spans 15 amino acids. V lost 4 bases to trimming and J lost 4 bases; unmatched junction nucleotides: 1. Germline CDR1 is SGHTA and CDR2 is FQGNSA.

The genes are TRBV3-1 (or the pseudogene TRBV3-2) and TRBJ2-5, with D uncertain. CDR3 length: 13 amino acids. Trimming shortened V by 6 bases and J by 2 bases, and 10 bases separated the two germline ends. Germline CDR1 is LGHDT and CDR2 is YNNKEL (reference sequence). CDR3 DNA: TGTGCCAGCAGTCTTAGCTCACAAGAGACCCAGTACTTC. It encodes CASSLSSQETQYF.

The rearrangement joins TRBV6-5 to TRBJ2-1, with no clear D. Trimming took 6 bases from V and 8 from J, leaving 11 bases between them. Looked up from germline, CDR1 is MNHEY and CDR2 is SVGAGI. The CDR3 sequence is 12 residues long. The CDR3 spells CASSSPGYEQFF. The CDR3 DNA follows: TGTGCCAGCAGCTCCCCCGGTTATGAGCAGTTCTTC.

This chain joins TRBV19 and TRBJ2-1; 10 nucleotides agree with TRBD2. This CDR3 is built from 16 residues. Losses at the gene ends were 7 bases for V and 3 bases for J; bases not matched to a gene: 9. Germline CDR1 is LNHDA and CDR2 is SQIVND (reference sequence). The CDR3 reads CASKRSGRGVYNEQFF. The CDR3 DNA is TGTGCCAGTAAAAGGAGCGGGAGGGGGGTCTACAATGAGCAGTTCTTC.

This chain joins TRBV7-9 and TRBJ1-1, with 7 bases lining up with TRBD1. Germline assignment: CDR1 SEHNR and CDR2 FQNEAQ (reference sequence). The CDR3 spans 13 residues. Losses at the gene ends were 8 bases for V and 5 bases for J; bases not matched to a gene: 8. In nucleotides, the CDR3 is TGTGCCAGCCAACGACAGGGTGGGACTGAAGCTTTCTTT. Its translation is CASQRQGGTEAFF.

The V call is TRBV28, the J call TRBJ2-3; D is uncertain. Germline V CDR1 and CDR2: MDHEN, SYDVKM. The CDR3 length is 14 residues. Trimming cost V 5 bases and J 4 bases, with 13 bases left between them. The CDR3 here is CASSTPIQADTQYF. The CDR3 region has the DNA TGTGCCAGCAGTACCCCAATCCAGGCAGATACGCAGTATTTT.

The CDR3 DNA sequence: TGTGCCAGCAAGGGGGCCGCGCTGAACACTGAAGCTTTCTTT. Translating gives CASKGAALNTEAFF. The chain is built from TRBV2 and TRBJ1-1; 7 nucleotides line up with TRBD1. With 7 bases clipped from V and 0 bases from J, the junction kept 5 bases outside the gene matches. Germline CDR1 is SNHLY and CDR2 is FYNNEI. The CDR3 runs to 14 residues.